This TCR beta chain was profiled in a study of healthy donors' naive CD4 and CD8 T cells. Study-level background: Donors came from three age groups: 20-25, 40-50 and 60-70 years. TCR alpha primers covered all functional IMGT alpha gene variants. Study-level findings and limits: Most V and J genes were reportedly biased between naive CD4+ and CD8+ cells.

The CDR3 contains 17 residues. The germline V gene has CDR1 GTSNPN and CDR2 SVGIG (reference sequence). Unmatched junction bases numbered 14, after V lost 3 bases and J lost 2 bases. Starting from approximately 500 ng of total RNA, TCR libraries were made with linear amplification. Study processing details: Four to six healthy donors contributed around 85,000 sequenced TCR alpha transcripts. Using its own MiXCR run on the reads, TCRdb lists one record per CDR3 protein. The V and J calls follow TCRdb's processing rather than the paper's. Here the sample spans about 200,000 distinct CDR3 sequences, about 70% being singletons. Notes on this clonotype: The antigen remains unidentified.

The chain recombines TRBV30 with TRBJ2-3, with TRBD2 matching over 7 bases. The source is a pool of human donors in good health; the sample pools cells from several healthy donors. Material: naive CD4+ and CD8+ T cells sorted from blood, pooled from several donors. The CDR3 DNA reads TGTGCCTGGAGCTATTCCCGAGCGGGAAAAACCACAGATACGCAGTATTTT. This translates into CAWSYSRAGKTTDTQYF.